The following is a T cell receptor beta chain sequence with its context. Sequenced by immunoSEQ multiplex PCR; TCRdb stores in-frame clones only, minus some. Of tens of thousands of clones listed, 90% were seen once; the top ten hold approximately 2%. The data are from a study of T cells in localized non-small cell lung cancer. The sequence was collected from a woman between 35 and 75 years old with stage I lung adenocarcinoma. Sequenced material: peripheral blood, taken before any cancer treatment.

In DNA, the CDR3 is TGCGCCAGCAGAGGACAGAGAAATTCACCCCTCCACTTT. Translating it yields CASRGQRNSPLHF. The V call is TRBV10-1, the J call TRBJ1-6; weak D call: TRBD1 (6 bases). This CDR3 contains 13 residues. The germline CDR1 and CDR2 sequences are WNHNN and SYGVQD (reference sequence). Between the trimmed V and J ends, which lost 6 bases and 7 bases, there was a span of 10 bases.